This T cell receptor (beta chain) came from a study of neoadjuvant anti-PD-1 for oral cavity cancer. V shed 3 bases and J shed 2 bases, with 14 bases lying between them. The CDR3 has 15 amino acids. The V gene's germline CDR1 is ENHRY and CDR2 SYGVKD. No culture or expansion preceded analysis of these blood cells. Assay: immunoSEQ multiplex PCR; the TCRdb copy retains only in-frame clones and omits some. Altogether 18,000 or so clones are present, approximately 79% being singletons, with the ten largest covering over 2.5%. Sequencing was performed on PBMCs, taken before nivolumab (anti-PD-1) treatment. The sequence came from a person aged 40 to 85 with oral cavity squamous cell carcinoma. This chain joins TRBV10-3 and TRBJ2-7; the D is unclear. The CDR3 reads CAISDSPVLPYEQYF. The CDR3 DNA follows: TGTGCCATCAGTGATTCGCCAGTGCTCCCCTACGAGCAGTACTTC.